This T cell receptor beta chain comes out of a study of blood T cell repertoires in COVID-19. The germline CDR1 and CDR2 sequences are DFQATT and SNEGSKA (reference sequence). The junction had 5 bases not matched to a gene; V was cut back by 3 bases and J by 4 bases. The CDR3 sequence is 14 residues long. The table lists this clone with a few counts. Assay: immunoSEQ multiplex PCR; the TCRdb copy retains only in-frame clones and omits some. The repertoire holds under 150,000 clones, with 70% to 85% as singletons. The sample comprised peripheral blood. This sequence was found in an older man with active or convalescent COVID-19. The chain couples TRBV20-1 to TRBJ2-7, with TRBD2 matching over 11 bases. CDR3 DNA: TGCAGTGCTAGTAGCGGGACTAGCGGATACGAGCAGTACTTC. It encodes CSASSGTSGYEQYF.